Below are 2 T cell receptor beta chains sequenced from a single sample in a study of blood T cell repertoires in COVID-19. Clones were sequenced by immunoSEQ multiplex PCR, and TCRdb holds only the in-frame ones, with some missing. The table shows about 250,000 clones, with over 70% occurring only once. The sequencing sample was made of PBMCs or T cells enriched from blood (not recorded which). The source is a woman in her forties who had been exposed to COVID-19.

The chain joins TRBV20-1 to TRBJ1-6; D gene ambiguous. Germline loops: CDR1 DFQATT, CDR2 SNEGSKA (reference sequence). The V and J ends lost 7 bases and 12 bases respectively, with 10 bases between them. The CDR3 consists of 10 residues. The CDR3 sequence is CSGIRGPLHF. CDR3 in DNA: TGCAGTGGTATCCGGGGACCCCTCCACTTT.

The V and J genes are TRBV6-5 and TRBJ1-1; tentative D call: TRBD1 (5 bases). Germline CDR1 and CDR2: MNHEY and SVGAGI. With 7 bases removed from V and 5 bases from J, the gap between germline ends came to 14 bases. The CDR3 totals 13 residues. DNA for the CDR3: TGTGCCAGCACCAGGGCCTCGGGTACTGAAGCTTTCTTT. This encodes CASTRASGTEAFF.